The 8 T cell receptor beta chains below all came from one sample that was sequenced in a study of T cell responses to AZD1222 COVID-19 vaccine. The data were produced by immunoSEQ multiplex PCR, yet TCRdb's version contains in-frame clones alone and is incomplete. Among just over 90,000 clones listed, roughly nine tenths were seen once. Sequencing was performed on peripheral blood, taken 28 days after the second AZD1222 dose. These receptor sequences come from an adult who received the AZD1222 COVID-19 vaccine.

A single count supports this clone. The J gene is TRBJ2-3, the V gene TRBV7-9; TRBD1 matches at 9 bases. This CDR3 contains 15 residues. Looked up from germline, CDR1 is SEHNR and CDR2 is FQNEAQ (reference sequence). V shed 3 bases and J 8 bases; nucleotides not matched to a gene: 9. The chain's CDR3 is CASSFHGTGFGTQYF. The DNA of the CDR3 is TGTGCCAGCAGCTTCCATGGGACAGGGTTTGGTACGCAGTATTTT.

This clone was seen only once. The CDR3 DNA reads as TGTGCCAGCAGCGCCGTAGCGGGAGTTTCAACAGATACGCAGTATTTT. Translated: CASSAVAGVSTDTQYF. The chain has TRBV7-2 and TRBJ2-3; 9 bases align to TRBD2. CDR1 and CDR2 from the germline V gene are SGHTA and FQGNSA. With 5 bases clipped from V and 3 bases from J, the junction kept 9 bases outside the gene matches. This CDR3 region has 16 residues. The full variable domain, rest sourced from reference TRBV7-2 and TRBJ2-3, is GAGVSQSPSNKVTEKGKDVELRCDPISGHTALYWYRQSLGQGLEFLIYFQGNSAPDKSGLPSDRFSAERTGGSVSTLTIQRTQQEDSAVYLCASSAVAGVSTDTQYFGPGTRLTVL.

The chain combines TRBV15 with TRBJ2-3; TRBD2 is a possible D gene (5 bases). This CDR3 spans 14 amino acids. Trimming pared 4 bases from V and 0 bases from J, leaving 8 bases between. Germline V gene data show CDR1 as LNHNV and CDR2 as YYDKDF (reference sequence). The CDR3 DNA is TGTGCCACCAGCAACGGCGGGAGCACAGATACGCAGTATTTT. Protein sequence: CATSNGGSTDTQYF.

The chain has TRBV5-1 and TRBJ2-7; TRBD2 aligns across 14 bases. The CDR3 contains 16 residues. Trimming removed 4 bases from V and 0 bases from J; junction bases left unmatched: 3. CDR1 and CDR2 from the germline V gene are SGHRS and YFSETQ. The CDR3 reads CASSPGTSGSSYEQYF. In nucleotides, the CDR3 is TGCGCCAGCAGCCCTGGGACTAGCGGGAGCTCCTACGAGCAGTACTTC.

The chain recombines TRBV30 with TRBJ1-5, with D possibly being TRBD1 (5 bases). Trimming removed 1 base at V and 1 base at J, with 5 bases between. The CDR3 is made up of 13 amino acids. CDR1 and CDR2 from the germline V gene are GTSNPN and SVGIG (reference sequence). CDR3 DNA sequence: TGTGCCTGGAGTGGGGACAGCAATCAGCCCCAGCATTTT. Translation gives CAWSGDSNQPQHF.

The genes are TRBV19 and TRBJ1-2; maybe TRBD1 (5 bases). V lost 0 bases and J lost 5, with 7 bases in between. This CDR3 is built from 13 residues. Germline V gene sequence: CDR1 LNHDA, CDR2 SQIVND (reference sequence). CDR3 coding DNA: TGTGCCAGTAGTATAGAGGGGCGATATGGCTACACCTTC. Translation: CASSIEGRYGYTF.

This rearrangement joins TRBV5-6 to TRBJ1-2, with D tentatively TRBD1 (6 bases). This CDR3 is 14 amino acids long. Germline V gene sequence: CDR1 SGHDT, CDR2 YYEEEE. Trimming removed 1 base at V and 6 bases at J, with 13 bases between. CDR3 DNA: TGTGCCAGCAGCTTGCTACGGGACAAAAATGGCTACACCTTC. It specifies CASSLLRDKNGYTF.

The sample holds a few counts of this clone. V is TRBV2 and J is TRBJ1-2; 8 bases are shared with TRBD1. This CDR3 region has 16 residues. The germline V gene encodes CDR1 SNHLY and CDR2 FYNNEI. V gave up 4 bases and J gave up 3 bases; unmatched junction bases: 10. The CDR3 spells CASSGYTGGDYYGYTF. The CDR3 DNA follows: TGTGCCAGCAGTGGATATACAGGGGGGGATTACTATGGCTACACCTTC.